Following are 24 T cell receptor beta chains from one sample sequenced in a study of T cell changes during pregnancy in multiple sclerosis (dated by TCRdb to the late 2010s). The library was built by means of the immunoSEQ multiplex PCR assay. Sourced from immuneACCESS, this table was stored by TCRdb with only in-frame sequences that have V and J called. A share of the clones is absent; for the studies checked, an unresolved V gene accounts for under half, and the remainder has no known explanation. This sample gives some 87,000 clones in total; 90% to 95% of them show up just once. The ten top clones hold around 0.2% of the sample. Material: CD4+ T cells from peripheral blood mononuclear cells, obtained before pregnancy. The receptors were gathered from a female donor with multiple sclerosis, enrolled in a pregnancy study.

This sequence joins TRBV5-1 and TRBJ2-1, with a tentative D call TRBD1 (7 bases). The germline V and J ends were trimmed by 0 bases and 8 bases, with 18 bases remaining between them. Per the germline V gene, CDR1 is SGHRS and CDR2 is YFSETQ. This CDR3 is 16 amino acids long. CDR3 nucleotide sequence: TGCGCCAGCAGCTTGGCCATCGGGGCAGGGGGGTATGAGCAGTTCTTC. Amino acid sequence: CASSLAIGAGGYEQFF. Full variable domain (missing parts from reference TRBV5-1 and TRBJ2-1): KAGVTQTPRYLIKTRGQQVTLSCSPISGHRSVSWYQQTPGQGLQFLFEYFSETQRNKGNFPGRFSGRQFSNSRSEMNVSTLELGDSALYLCASSLAIGAGGYEQFFGPGTRLTVL.

This sequence joins TRBV6-1 and TRBJ1-5; D perhaps matches TRBD1 (5 bases). The ends were cut back, 1 base at V and 5 bases at J, with 15 bases in the middle. Germline lookup yields CDR1 MNHNS and CDR2 SASEGT. The CDR3 has 16 residues. CDR3 protein: CASSEVEQGWYQPQHF. In DNA, the CDR3 is TGTGCCAGCAGTGAAGTTGAGCAGGGATGGTATCAGCCCCAGCATTTT.

This sequence joins TRBV7-3 and TRBJ2-1; a possible D gene is TRBD2 (6 bases). Germline-derived CDR1 and CDR2 are SGHTA and FQGTGA. The V end lost 5 bases, the J end lost 5 bases, and 13 bases lay between the germline ends. The CDR3 is 14 amino acids. Here the CDR3 reads CASSTAGLNNEQFF. CDR3 sequence (DNA): TGTGCCAGCAGCACTGCCGGACTAAACAATGAGCAGTTCTTC.

The CDR3 reads CASYLSGKQFF. The CDR3 DNA follows: TGTGCCAGTTACCTTAGCGGGAAGCAGTTCTTC. V gene TRBV6-1 combines with J gene TRBJ2-1; 8 nucleotides align to TRBD2. The CDR3 covers 11 residues. Germline-derived CDR1 and CDR2 are MNHNS and SASEGT. V lost 9 bases to trimming and J lost 11 bases; unmatched junction nucleotides: 6.

The CDR3 here is CAISGQGAQTDTQYF. CDR3 sequence (DNA): TGTGCCATCAGTGGACAGGGGGCGCAGACAGATACGCAGTATTTT. V usage is TRBV10-3 and J usage is TRBJ2-3, with 10 bases that match TRBD1. The CDR3 covers 15 residues. V was pared by 4 bases and J by 3 bases, with 4 bases of the junction left unmatched. In germline, CDR1 is ENHRY, CDR2 SYGVKD.

The CDR3 reads CASSEAGRTNEQFF. The CDR3 DNA reads TGCGCCAGCAGTGAGGCCGGGAGGACAAATGAGCAGTTCTTC. The rearrangement joins TRBV10-2 to TRBJ2-1; TRBD2 agrees at 7 bases. The CDR3 covers 14 residues. The germline CDR1 and CDR2 sequences are WSHSY and SAAADI. V lost 2 bases and J lost 7; bases outside the gene matches: 5.

In DNA, the CDR3 is TGTGCCATCAGTGAAGTCGGGGTACGGGAGCCCCAGCATTTT. Translated, it gives CAISEVGVREPQHF. The chain recombines TRBV10-3 with TRBJ1-5; D ambiguous. From germline, CDR1 is ENHRY and CDR2 SYGVKD. The CDR3 covers 14 residues. The V end was cut by 3 bases, the J end by 8 bases, with 14 bases between.

This chain joins TRBV28 and TRBJ2-5; 8 bases are shared with TRBD1. J was trimmed by 5 bases and V by 3 bases; bases with no gene match: 5. This CDR3 region has 14 residues. The germline V gene encodes CDR1 MDHEN and CDR2 SYDVKM. CDR3 sequence reads: CASSFRQGQETQYF. The CDR3 DNA is TGTGCCAGCAGTTTTCGACAGGGGCAGGAGACCCAGTACTTC.

This clone came up once. The rearrangement joins TRBV19 to TRBJ1-4; 7 bases are shared with TRBD1. Germline lookup yields CDR1 LNHDA and CDR2 SQIVND (reference sequence). The V segment lost 5 bases and the J segment 4 bases; nucleotides outside the gene matches: 7. This CDR3 is 15 amino acids long. The CDR3 nucleotides read TGTGCCAGTAGTCTCCGGACAGGCTATAATGAAAAACTGTTTTTT. This sequence encodes CASSLRTGYNEKLFF.

The chain has TRBV7-6 and TRBJ1-2; 9 nucleotides line up with TRBD1. Germline-derived CDR1 and CDR2 are SGHVS and FNYEAQ. J lost 8 bases, V lost 4 bases, and 5 bases had no gene match. The CDR3 contains 13 residues. The CDR3 reads CASSSYRGQGYTF. In DNA form, the CDR3 reads TGTGCCAGCAGCTCCTACAGGGGGCAAGGCTACACCTTC.

The CDR3 DNA sequence: TGTGCCAGCAGCACCGGGACAGGGGTTGAAAAACTGTTTTTT. This translates into CASSTGTGVEKLFF. The chain combines TRBV7-2 with TRBJ1-4; 10 nucleotides align to TRBD1. V gave up 5 bases and J gave up 7 bases; unmatched junction bases: 4. CDR3 length equals 14 residues. Germline V gene data show CDR1 as SGHTA and CDR2 as FQGNSA.

The chain links TRBV6-1 to TRBJ2-3; TRBD2 agrees at 8 bases. The CDR3 runs to 15 residues. The J segment lost 7 bases and the V segment lost 2 bases, leaving 8 bases of the junction unmatched. Germline CDR1 and CDR2: MNHNS and SASEGT. CDR3 protein: CASSEPGLVTNTQYF. In nucleotides, the CDR3 is TGTGCCAGCAGTGAACCGGGACTAGTGACAAATACGCAGTATTTT.

This rearrangement joins TRBV5-1 to TRBJ1-2; 9 nucleotides agree with TRBD1. Losses at the gene ends were 4 bases for V and 3 bases for J; bases not matched to a gene: 4. The germline V gene has CDR1 SGHRS and CDR2 YFSETQ. The CDR3 spans 14 residues. The CDR3 nucleotides are TGCGCCAGCAGCGAGGACAGGGGAGACTATGGCTACACCTTC. This encodes CASSEDRGDYGYTF.

The V gene is TRBV10-3, the J gene TRBJ2-1; perhaps TRBD2 as D (6 bases). There are 15 residues in the CDR3. Germline CDR1 is ENHRY and CDR2 is SYGVKD. V was shortened by 4 bases and J by 8 bases, with 18 bases between the two germline ends. The chain's CDR3 is CAISVAGLEPDEQFF. The DNA for the CDR3 is TGTGCCATCAGTGTGGCGGGGTTAGAGCCAGATGAGCAGTTCTTC.

The rearrangement uses TRBV7-2 and TRBJ1-2, with TRBD1 identical over 8 bases. V was clipped by 5 bases and J by 6 bases; unmatched bases: 8. Germline V CDR1 and CDR2: SGHTA, FQGNSA. The CDR3 is 14 residues long. CDR3 DNA sequence: TGTGCCAGCAGCCTTCACAGGGGACAGGATGGCTACACCTTC. Protein sequence: CASSLHRGQDGYTF.

J is TRBJ2-3 and V is TRBV19; a possible D gene is TRBD2 (6 bases). The V gene lost 6 bases and the J gene lost 4 bases, with 20 bases spanning the gap. The germline CDR1 and CDR2 sequences are LNHDA and SQIVND (reference sequence). The CDR3 runs to 16 residues. CDR3 amino acids: CASSPLRGGGADTQYF. The CDR3 DNA reads TGTGCCAGTAGCCCCTTGAGGGGCGGAGGGGCAGATACGCAGTATTTT. The whole variable domain, filled in from reference TRBV19 and TRBJ2-3, reads DGGITQSPKYLFRKEGQNVTLSCEQNLNHDAMYWYRQDPGQGLRLIYYSQIVNDFQKGDIAEGYSVSREKKESFPLTVTSAQKNPTAFYLCASSPLRGGGADTQYFGPGTRLTVL.

The chain links TRBV18 to TRBJ1-2; 7 nucleotides agree with TRBD1. Unmatched junction bases numbered 5, after V lost 6 bases and J lost 4 bases. There are 13 residues in the CDR3. The germline V gene has CDR1 KGHSH and CDR2 LQKENI. The CDR3 DNA reads as TGTGCCAGCTCCCCGGACAGGATCTATGGCTACACCTTC. It encodes CASSPDRIYGYTF. Using reference TRBV18 and TRBJ1-2 for the parts outside the CDR3, the full variable domain is NAGVMQNPRHLVRRRGQEARLRCSPMKGHSHVYWYRQLPEEGLKFMVYLQKENIIDESGMPKERFSAEFPKEGPSILRIQQVVRGDSAAYFCASSPDRIYGYTFGSGTRLTVV.

This chain connects TRBV19 to TRBJ2-1; maybe TRBD1 (6 bases). Germline V gene sequence: CDR1 LNHDA, CDR2 SQIVND (reference sequence). Trimming took 3 bases from V and 5 from J, leaving 14 bases between them. The CDR3 covers 15 residues. The CDR3: CASSIPRGWHNEQFF. The CDR3, as DNA: TGTGCCAGTAGTATCCCCAGGGGTTGGCACAATGAGCAGTTCTTC.

The chain joins TRBV30 to TRBJ1-3; D ambiguous. Trimming took off 2 bases at V and 0 bases at J, with 20 bases between the two ends. Germline CDR1 GTSNPN, CDR2 SVGIG (reference sequence). The CDR3 extends over 18 amino acids. This chain's CDR3 is CAWSSLVKRVGSGNTIYF. DNA for the CDR3: TGTGCCTGGAGTTCCCTCGTGAAGCGAGTCGGCTCTGGAAACACCATATATTTT.

V gene TRBV19 combines with J gene TRBJ2-4, with TRBD2 as a possible D gene (5 bases). The CDR3 extends over 16 amino acids. Germline V CDR1 and CDR2: LNHDA, SQIVND (reference sequence). V lost 5 bases and J 0 bases, leaving 14 bases between the germline ends. This CDR3 is CASSALADLAKNIQYF. DNA for the CDR3: TGTGCCAGTAGTGCGCTAGCTGATCTAGCCAAAAACATTCAGTACTTC.

The chain couples TRBV5-4 to TRBJ2-1; possibly TRBD2 for D (5 bases). This CDR3 contains 16 residues. Germline V gene data show CDR1 as SGHNT and CDR2 as YYREEE (reference sequence). V lost 0 bases and J lost 4, with 14 bases in between. The CDR3 nucleotides are TGTGCCAGCAGCTTGGCCGGAGTAGCGCCGTACAATGAGCAGTTCTTC. The encoded protein is CASSLAGVAPYNEQFF.

The CDR3 protein is CASTSRASTDTQYF. The CDR3 bases are TGTGCCAGCACCTCGAGGGCTAGCACAGATACGCAGTATTTT. The rearrangement links TRBV2 to TRBJ2-3, with D perhaps TRBD2 (5 bases). The CDR3 is 14 amino acids. Germline V lookup: CDR1 SNHLY, CDR2 FYNNEI. The V end lost 7 bases, the J end lost 0 bases, and 11 bases lay between the germline ends.

This clone was picked up one time. The genes are TRBV5-1 and TRBJ2-3; 8 bases are shared with TRBD2. Germline V lookup: CDR1 SGHRS, CDR2 YFSETQ. The CDR3 extends over 15 amino acids. With 4 bases clipped from V and 2 bases from J, the junction kept 6 bases outside the gene matches. CDR3 sequence: CASSEIAGHTDTQYF. DNA of the CDR3: TGCGCCAGCAGCGAGATAGCGGGACACACAGATACGCAGTATTTT. Full variable domain (outside the CDR3, taken from reference TRBV5-1 and TRBJ2-3): KAGVTQTPRYLIKTRGQQVTLSCSPISGHRSVSWYQQTPGQGLQFLFEYFSETQRNKGNFPGRFSGRQFSNSRSEMNVSTLELGDSALYLCASSEIAGHTDTQYFGPGTRLTVL.

The rearrangement links TRBV28 to TRBJ2-6; no clear D. The CDR3 runs 14 residues. Germline V CDR1 and CDR2: MDHEN, SYDVKM. Trimming removed 9 bases from V and 0 bases from J, with 9 bases in between. DNA of the CDR3: TGTGCCAGTCGTTCCCCCTCTGGGGCCAACGTCCTGACTTTC. This gives the protein CASRSPSGANVLTF.